This is a list of T cell receptor beta chains from one sample in a study of blood T cell repertoires in COVID-19. The protocol was immunoSEQ multiplex PCR, while the TCRdb copy is restricted to in-frame clones and leaves out a portion. This sample has about 240,000 clones, with about 85% found just once. The sequenced sample was peripheral blood. These receptors were obtained from a man aged 25-40 years who had recovered from COVID-19. The CDR3 runs from the conserved cysteine through the conserved F or W. Fields, in order: V gene, J gene, clone size, D gene, CDR3 DNA, CDR3 protein. D genes are given only for firm matches. Clone size appears in some rows only: once, few, many, or a class for an expanded clone.

v_call: TRBV3-1/TRBV3-2
j_call: TRBJ1-2
clone_size: -
d_call: -
cdr3_nt: TGTGCCAGCAGCGCCGATGGGAGCTATGGCTACACCTTC
cdr3_aa: CASSADGSYGYTF

v_call: TRBV5-1
j_call: TRBJ2-3
clone_size: -
d_call: -
cdr3_nt: TGCGCCAGCAGGGGGGCCCTGGGCACAGATACGCAGTATTTT
cdr3_aa: CASRGALGTDTQYF

v_call: TRBV7-8
j_call: TRBJ1-6
clone_size: once
d_call: -
cdr3_nt: TGTGCCAGCAGCATCTCCCGGGATTCACCCCTCCACTTT
cdr3_aa: CASSISRDSPLHF

v_call: TRBV25-1
j_call: TRBJ1-1
clone_size: -
d_call: -
cdr3_nt: TGTGCCAGCATGGGCCGGGGTTCGACTGAAGCTTTCTTT
cdr3_aa: CASMGRGSTEAFF

v_call: TRBV21-1
j_call: TRBJ1-4
clone_size: -
d_call: -
cdr3_nt: TGTGCCAGCAGCAATGGCTCCCGCTCCGTCCGGGACAGGGCAACGCCATGCGGTCGGCTGTTTTTT
cdr3_aa: CASSNGSRSVRDRATPCGRLFF

v_call: TRBV15
j_call: TRBJ1-2
clone_size: -
d_call: TRBD1
cdr3_nt: TGTGCCACCAGCAGAATACCCTGGACAGGGGCTAACTATGGCTACACCTTC
cdr3_aa: CATSRIPWTGANYGYTF

v_call: TRBV5-1
j_call: TRBJ1-3
clone_size: -
d_call: -
cdr3_nt: TGCGCCAGCAGCTTTACAGGGTTTGGAAACACCATATATTTT
cdr3_aa: CASSFTGFGNTIYF

v_call: TRBV11-1
j_call: TRBJ2-1
clone_size: -
d_call: -
cdr3_nt: TGTGCCAGCAGCAACCTCGCCCTTGTAGACAATGAGCAGTTCTTC
cdr3_aa: CASSNLALVDNEQFF

v_call: TRBV6-5
j_call: TRBJ1-5
clone_size: -
d_call: -
cdr3_nt: TGTGCCAGCAGGAGGGAGGTGGGGGTTCAGCCCCAGCATTTT
cdr3_aa: CASRREVGVQPQHF

v_call: TRBV14
j_call: TRBJ2-7
clone_size: -
d_call: -
cdr3_nt: TGTGCCAGCAGCCAAGGGGGCCTTGGTCGTGAGCAGTACTTC
cdr3_aa: CASSQGGLGREQYF

v_call: TRBV15
j_call: TRBJ1-6
clone_size: -
d_call: -
cdr3_nt: TGTGCCACCGGCTCGGGGTTTCCTAATTCACCCCTCCACTTT
cdr3_aa: CATGSGFPNSPLHF

v_call: TRBV28
j_call: TRBJ2-5
clone_size: -
d_call: TRBD1
cdr3_nt: TGTGCCAGCCATCAGGGGGCTGCAGAGACCCAGTACTTC
cdr3_aa: CASHQGAAETQYF

v_call: TRBV7-3
j_call: TRBJ1-5
clone_size: few
d_call: -
cdr3_nt: TGTGCCAGCAGCTTAACCCGAGATCAGCCCCAGCATTTT
cdr3_aa: CASSLTRDQPQHF

v_call: TRBV3-1/TRBV3-2
j_call: TRBJ2-1
clone_size: -
d_call: TRBD2
cdr3_nt: TGTGCCAGCAGCCAAGGAGAAGCGGGGGCCGTCTCCTACAATGAGCAGTTCTTC
cdr3_aa: CASSQGEAGAVSYNEQFF

v_call: TRBV9
j_call: TRBJ1-1
clone_size: -
d_call: -
cdr3_nt: TGTGCCAGCAGCGGGTCCGGGGGACCGGGCACTGAAGCTTTCTTT
cdr3_aa: CASSGSGGPGTEAFF

v_call: TRBV11-2
j_call: TRBJ1-1
clone_size: -
d_call: -
cdr3_nt: TGTGCCAGCAGCCACCCCGGGGGAGGGAACACTGAAGCTTTCTTT
cdr3_aa: CASSHPGGGNTEAFF

v_call: TRBV4-1
j_call: TRBJ2-3
clone_size: -
d_call: TRBD1
cdr3_nt: TGCGCCAGCAGCCAAGGAGGGGGCGTCGGCACAGATACGCAGTATTTT
cdr3_aa: CASSQGGGVGTDTQYF

v_call: TRBV6-6
j_call: TRBJ2-1
clone_size: -
d_call: -
cdr3_nt: TGTGCCAGCAGGCACGTAACACGGGATGAGCAGTTCTTC
cdr3_aa: CASRHVTRDEQFF

v_call: TRBV2
j_call: TRBJ2-3
clone_size: -
d_call: TRBD2
cdr3_nt: TGTGCCACAACTCGGGGGGGCACAGATACGCAGTATTTT
cdr3_aa: CATTRGGTDTQYF

v_call: TRBV18
j_call: TRBJ2-2
clone_size: -
d_call: TRBD1
cdr3_nt: TGTGCCAGCTCGGCGGGACAGGCGAACACCGGGGAGCTGTTTTTT
cdr3_aa: CASSAGQANTGELFF

v_call: TRBV9
j_call: TRBJ2-5
clone_size: -
d_call: -
cdr3_nt: TGTGCCAGCAGCGTAGGTGGACAGTATCAAGAGACCCAGTACTTC
cdr3_aa: CASSVGGQYQETQYF

v_call: TRBV6-4
j_call: TRBJ1-6
clone_size: -
d_call: TRBD1
cdr3_nt: TGTGCCAGCAGTGACCGGACAGGGGGCGATTCACCCCTCCACTTT
cdr3_aa: CASSDRTGGDSPLHF

v_call: TRBV5-1
j_call: TRBJ2-5
clone_size: -
d_call: -
cdr3_nt: TGCGCCAGCAGCTCGGACCCCCTCCTAGGGGGAGAGACCCAGTACTTC
cdr3_aa: CASSSDPLLGGETQYF

v_call: TRBV2
j_call: TRBJ1-1
clone_size: -
d_call: -
cdr3_nt: TGTGCCAGCAGCCAAAACAGGGTAGGCACTGAAGCTTTCTTT
cdr3_aa: CASSQNRVGTEAFF

v_call: TRBV29-1
j_call: TRBJ2-5
clone_size: few
d_call: -
cdr3_nt: TGCAGCATCTCCCGTGGGGGGTCAAAAGAGACCCAGTACTTC
cdr3_aa: CSISRGGSKETQYF